The 5 T cell receptor beta chains below were found in one sample sequenced in a study of cytomegalovirus exposure and HLA in healthy donors. The PCR used 60 Vbeta and 13 Jbeta primers. Sequenced by immunoSEQ multiplex PCR; TCRdb stores in-frame clones only, minus some. The sample lists more than 95,000 clones, 60% to 85% seen once, with around 1.6% in the top ten. Sequenced sample: PBMCs. These receptors all stem from a young woman in good health and CMV-seronegative.

The chain joins TRBV19 to TRBJ1-2, with D possibly TRBD1 on 5 matching bases. The length of the CDR3 is 13 residues. V lost 7 bases to trimming and J lost 2 bases, with 11 bases between them. The germline V gene encodes CDR1 LNHDA and CDR2 SQIVND (reference sequence). The CDR3 sequence is CASNAGLNYGYTF. The CDR3 DNA sequence: TGTGCCAGTAATGCAGGGCTCAACTATGGCTACACCTTC.

This sequence joins TRBV4-1 and TRBJ2-7; 7 nucleotides line up with TRBD1. The CDR3 has 17 residues. V lost 2 bases, J lost 0 bases, and 10 bases stayed unmatched. Germline V CDR1 and CDR2: MGHRA, YSYEKL. CDR3 nucleotides: TGCGCCAGCAGCCAAAAACAGGGACAGAAGAGCTCCTACGAGCAGTACTTC. Translated: CASSQKQGQKSSYEQYF.

This clone was detected only once. This chain links TRBV6-4 with TRBJ2-1, with 13 bases lining up with TRBD2. V was clipped by 2 bases and J by 5 bases; unmatched bases: 0. The CDR3 runs to 15 residues. Germline loops: CDR1 MRHNA, CDR2 SNTAGT. CDR3 DNA: TGTGCCAGCAGTGACGGGACTAGCGGGGACAATGAGCAGTTCTTC. Protein: CASSDGTSGDNEQFF.

The chain links TRBV7-6 to TRBJ1-6, with TRBD1 matching over 7 bases. The germline gives CDR1 SGHVS, CDR2 FNYEAQ. V lost 6 bases and J lost 3; bases outside the gene matches: 14. This CDR3 comprises 18 residues. The CDR3 sequence is CASSLWTGPASYNSPLHF. Written as DNA, the CDR3 is TGTGCCAGCAGTTTATGGACAGGTCCAGCGAGCTATAATTCACCCCTCCACTTT.

This chain connects TRBV30 to TRBJ2-7; tentatively, D is TRBD1 (9 bases). Germline CDR1 and CDR2: GTSNPN and SVGIG (reference sequence). This CDR3 region has 15 residues. V was pared by 2 bases and J by 5 bases, with 19 bases between. The CDR3 DNA follows: TGTGCCTGGAGTCGGGGGGGACAGGGAGGTCACGAGCAGTACTTC. This sequence encodes CAWSRGGQGGHEQYF.